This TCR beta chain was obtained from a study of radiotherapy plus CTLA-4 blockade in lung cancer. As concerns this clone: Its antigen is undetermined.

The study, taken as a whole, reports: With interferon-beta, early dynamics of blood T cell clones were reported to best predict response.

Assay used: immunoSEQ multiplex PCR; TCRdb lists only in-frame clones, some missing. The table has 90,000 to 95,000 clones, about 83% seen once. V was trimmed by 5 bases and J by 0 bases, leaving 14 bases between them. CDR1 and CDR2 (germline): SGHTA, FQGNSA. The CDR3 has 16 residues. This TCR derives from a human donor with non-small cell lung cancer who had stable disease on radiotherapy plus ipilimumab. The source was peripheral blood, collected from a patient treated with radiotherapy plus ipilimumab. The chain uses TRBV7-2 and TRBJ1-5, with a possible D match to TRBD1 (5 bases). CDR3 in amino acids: CASSPRDSYSNQPQHF. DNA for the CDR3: TGTGCCAGCAGCCCAAGGGACTCATATAGCAATCAGCCCCAGCATTTT.